This note documents a single T cell receptor (beta chain) sequence. Its antigen is not yet known. Within one base of it there is no much larger clone, and no base qualities were kept. What the time point label conveys for this sample: baseline before first vaccination. Vaccinee samples were obtained from the UK trials COV001 and COV002, which included a single-blind randomized controlled phase 2/3 trial of AZD1222 (ChAdOx1 nCoV-19) in healthy adults. Trial participant PBMC samples were collected at day 0 and day 28 after the second dose for TCRbeta chain sequencing. The CDR3 regions of human TCRbeta chains were analyzed by immunosequencing. The authors' analysis ran thus. Repertoire TCRs were checked for matches against a reference library of SARS-CoV-2-specific TCRs that had been generated using the MIRA antigen-specificity platform. Breadth meant the fraction of unique TCRs that were SARS-CoV-2-associated, whereas depth meant the fraction of total T cells that were SARS-CoV-2-associated. Using the MIRA data, every spike-specific TCR was mapped to the spike region that the TCR reacted to and assigned to either a CD4 or a CD8 class. Log10-transformed breadth and depth values were compared by one-way ANOVA with Sidak's multiple comparisons tests. TCRdb retrieved this table from immuneACCESS and kept in-frame rearrangements only. Not all clones are present; in checked studies, unresolved V genes account for under half, and no reason is known for the remainder. Clonal size and the V and J genes are those of that table, whereas D and trimming came from the DNA. For this sample the table gives around 140,000 clones, of which roughly 92% were detected only once. The leading ten clones occupy 1.5% to 2% of the sample.

Between the V and J ends, shortened by 1 base and 2 bases respectively, the junction contains 12 bases. The CDR3 numbers 15 residues from cysteine through phenylalanine. The sequence is cut down to CDR3 DNA, 45 bases in frame from base 1. The germline V gene specifies SGHVS as CDR1 and FQNEAQ as CDR2. This sample is part of a study of T cell responses to AZD1222 COVID-19 vaccine (dated by TCRdb to the early 2020s). Background on the whole study: AZD1222 recipients given second doses at about 4 weeks or at about 12 weeks were pooled, since spike-specific TCR depth and breadth were not found to differ between the two schedules. Enrollment into the trials was organized by age into subgroups of 18-55, 56-69 and 70-plus years, and those subgroups contained about 150, 27 and 61 TCR-sequenced participants, respectively. A total of just over 230 trial participants underwent TCR sequencing, of whom 207 received two doses of AZD1222 and around 25 received two doses of the MenACWY control vaccine. Study-wide findings and limitations: Participants were mostly white British, with more females than males. The authors suggested clonal diversity may have been underestimated. In the small 56-69-year group, the increase in depth fell short of significance, most likely because of low power. A significant rise in spike-specific TCR breadth and depth was observed after two AZD1222 doses relative to day 0 and relative to MenACWY recipients. Only 5 to 7 AZD1222 recipients were SARS-CoV-2 seropositive at baseline, limiting conclusions about previously exposed vaccinees. Because no samples from the day 14 peak response were available, repertoires could be characterized only after the peak T cell response. The whole spike protein was spanned by vaccine-associated CD4 TCRs, and dominant responses were seen in regions 160-218 and 743-854. Reportedly, close to half of the unique spike-specific TCRs recognized epitopes lying outside the regions that are mutated in the B.1.351 and B.1.1.7 variants.

The sequence was obtained from an adult in good health. Sequences were derived from peripheral blood, sampled on day 0 of AZD1222 vaccination. The chain was built from TRBV7-8 and TRBJ2-7, and the D gene may be TRBD1, 6 bases matching. The DNA sequence is given as TGTGCCAGCAGCTTAGAAGGGGGACGCGCCTACGAGCAGTACTTC. It is translated as CASSLEGGRAYEQYF.